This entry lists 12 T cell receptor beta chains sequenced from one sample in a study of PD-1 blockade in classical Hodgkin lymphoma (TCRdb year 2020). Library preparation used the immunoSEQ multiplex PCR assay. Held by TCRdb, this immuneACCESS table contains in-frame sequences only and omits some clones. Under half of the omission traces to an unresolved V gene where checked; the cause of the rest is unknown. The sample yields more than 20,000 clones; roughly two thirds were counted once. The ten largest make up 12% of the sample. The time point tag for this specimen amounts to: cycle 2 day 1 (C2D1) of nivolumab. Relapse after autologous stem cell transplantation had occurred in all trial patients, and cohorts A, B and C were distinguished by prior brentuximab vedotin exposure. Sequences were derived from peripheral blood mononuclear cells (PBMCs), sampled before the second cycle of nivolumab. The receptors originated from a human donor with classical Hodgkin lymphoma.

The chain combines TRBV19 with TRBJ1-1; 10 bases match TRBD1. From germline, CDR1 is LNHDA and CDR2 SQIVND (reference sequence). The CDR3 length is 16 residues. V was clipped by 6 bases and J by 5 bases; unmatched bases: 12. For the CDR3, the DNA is TGTGCCAGTAGCACTGGACAGGGGGGCTTACGGACTGAAGCTTTCTTT. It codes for CASSTGQGGLRTEAFF.

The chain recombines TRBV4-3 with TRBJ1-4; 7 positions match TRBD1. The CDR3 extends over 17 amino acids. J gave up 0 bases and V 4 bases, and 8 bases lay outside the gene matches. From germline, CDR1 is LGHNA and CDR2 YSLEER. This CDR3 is CASSLGPTGATNEKLFF. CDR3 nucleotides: TGCGCCAGCAGCCTAGGCCCTACAGGGGCAACTAATGAAAAACTGTTTTTT.

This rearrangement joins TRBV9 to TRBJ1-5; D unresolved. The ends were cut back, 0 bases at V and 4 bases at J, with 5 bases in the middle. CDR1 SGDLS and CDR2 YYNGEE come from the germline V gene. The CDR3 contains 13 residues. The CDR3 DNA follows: TGTGCCAGCAGCGTAGGGGCTAATCAGCCCCAGCATTTT. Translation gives CASSVGANQPQHF.

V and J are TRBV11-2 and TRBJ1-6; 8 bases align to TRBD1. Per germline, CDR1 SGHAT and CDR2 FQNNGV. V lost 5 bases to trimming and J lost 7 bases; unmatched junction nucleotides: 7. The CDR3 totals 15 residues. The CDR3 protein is CASSLTGGNNSPLHF. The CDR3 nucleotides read TGTGCCAGCAGCCTCACAGGGGGTAACAATTCACCCCTCCACTTT.

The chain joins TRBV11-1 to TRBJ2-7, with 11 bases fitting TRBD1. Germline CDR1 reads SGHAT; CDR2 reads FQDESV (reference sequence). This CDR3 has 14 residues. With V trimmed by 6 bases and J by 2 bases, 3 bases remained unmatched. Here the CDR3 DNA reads TGTGCCAGCAGGAGGGACAGGGGGACCTACGAGCAGTACTTC. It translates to CASRRDRGTYEQYF.

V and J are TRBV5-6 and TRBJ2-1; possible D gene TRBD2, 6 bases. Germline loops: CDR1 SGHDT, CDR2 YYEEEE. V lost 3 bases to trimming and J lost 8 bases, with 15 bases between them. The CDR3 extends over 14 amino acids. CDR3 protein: CASSWGGIGDEQFF. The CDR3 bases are TGTGCCAGCAGCTGGGGCGGGATAGGCGATGAGCAGTTCTTC.

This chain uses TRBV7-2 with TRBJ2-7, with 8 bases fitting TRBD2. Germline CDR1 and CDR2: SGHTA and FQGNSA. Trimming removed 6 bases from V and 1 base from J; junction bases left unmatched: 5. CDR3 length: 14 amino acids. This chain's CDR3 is CASRESGGSYEQYF. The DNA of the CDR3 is TGTGCCAGCAGGGAAAGCGGGGGTTCCTACGAGCAGTACTTC. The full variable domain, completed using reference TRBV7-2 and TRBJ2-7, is GAGVSQSPSNKVTEKGKDVELRCDPISGHTALYWYRQSLGQGLEFLIYFQGNSAPDKSGLPSDRFSAERTGGSVSTLTIQRTQQEDSAVYLCASRESGGSYEQYFGPGTRLTVT.

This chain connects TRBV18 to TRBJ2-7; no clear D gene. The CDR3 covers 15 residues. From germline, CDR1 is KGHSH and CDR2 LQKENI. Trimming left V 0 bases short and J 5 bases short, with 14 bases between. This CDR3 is CASSPPAAVAHEQYF. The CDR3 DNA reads TGTGCCAGCTCACCACCCGCAGCTGTCGCGCACGAGCAGTACTTC.

This CDR3 is CASSPGFGAKNIQYF. The DNA for the CDR3 is TGTGCCAGCAGCCCGGGCTTTGGGGCCAAAAACATTCAGTACTTC. The chain joins TRBV6-5 to TRBJ2-4; D ambiguous. V was cut by 6 bases and J by 1 base, with 13 bases left in between. The CDR3 extends over 15 amino acids. Germline V gives CDR1 MNHEY, CDR2 SVGAGI.

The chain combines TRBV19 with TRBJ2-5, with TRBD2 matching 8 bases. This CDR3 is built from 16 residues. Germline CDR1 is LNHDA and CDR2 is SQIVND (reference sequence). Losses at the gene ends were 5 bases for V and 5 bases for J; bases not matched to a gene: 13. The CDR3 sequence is CASSWSSGVTEETQYF. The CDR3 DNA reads TGTGCCAGTAGTTGGAGTAGCGGGGTCACGGAGGAGACCCAGTACTTC.

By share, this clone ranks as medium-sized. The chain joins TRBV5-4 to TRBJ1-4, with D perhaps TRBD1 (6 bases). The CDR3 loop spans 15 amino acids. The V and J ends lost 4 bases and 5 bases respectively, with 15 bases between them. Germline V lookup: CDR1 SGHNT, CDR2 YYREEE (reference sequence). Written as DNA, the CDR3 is TGTGCCAGCAGCCCGAAAGGGGGAGTGAATGAAAAACTGTTTTTT. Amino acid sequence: CASSPKGGVNEKLFF.

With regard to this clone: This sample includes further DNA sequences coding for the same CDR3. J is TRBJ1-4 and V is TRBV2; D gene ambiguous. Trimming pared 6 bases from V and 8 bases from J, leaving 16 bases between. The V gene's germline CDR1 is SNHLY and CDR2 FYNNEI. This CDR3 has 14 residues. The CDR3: CASSYDRTEEKLFF. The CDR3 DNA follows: TGTGCCAGCAGCTACGATAGGACGGAAGAAAAACTGTTTTTT.